This T cell receptor beta chain was identified during a study of cytomegalovirus exposure and HLA in healthy donors. Notes on this clone: No antigen is known for it.

The CDR3 has 15 residues. V shed 2 bases and J 4 bases; nucleotides not matched to a gene: 5. CDR1 MGHRA and CDR2 YSYEKL come from the germline V gene. Points from the study as a whole: The dataset shows that most TCR sequences were rare, while some public TCRs occurred in many donors.

Clones were sequenced by immunoSEQ multiplex PCR, and TCRdb holds only the in-frame ones, with some missing. The table has under 150,000 clones, approximately 84% seen once. The receptor's source is a woman aged 25 to 39 in good health and CMV-seronegative. Sequencing was done on a sample of PBMCs. The chain combines TRBV4-1 with TRBJ1-2; 9 nucleotides match TRBD1. The DNA for the CDR3 is TGCGCCAGCAGCCAACCGGGACAGGGAAGCTATGGCTACACCTTC. It encodes CASSQPGQGSYGYTF.